The clone carrying this TCR beta chain was recorded many times. Its antigen is still unknown. V lost 7 bases to trimming and J lost 11 bases, with 18 bases between them. Germline CDR1 is MNHEY and CDR2 is SVGEGT. This CDR3 spans 14 amino acids. This specimen belongs to a study of human T cells and chemical hapten exposure. Overall study: The patient population, which was mostly female, had alopecia areata, totalis or universalis.

Study conclusions and caveats: With alopecia, donors may have immune responses unlike healthy people's.

Time point indicated: pre-sensitization, week 0. Treatment defined: therapeutic diphenylcyclopropenone sensitization with weekly scalp DPC. Per the original methods: TCR counts had a median of about 92,000 per sample and spanned about 20,000 to 750,000. TCRdb reprocessed the RACE reads via MiXCR and lists one record per CDR3 protein. TCRdb assigned the V and J calls; the authors' analysis was not used. The sample contains some 59,000 distinct CDR3 sequences, 10% to 12% of which appear only once. V is TRBV6-2 or TRBV6-3 and J is TRBJ1-6; D is ambiguous. The source was whole blood, collected in connection with sensitization to the hapten diphenylcyclopropenone (DPC). The source of this sequence is a middle-aged woman with alopecia areata. Some clones in this sample may be carry-over from other donors' samples. CDR3 protein: CASISTNWRAPLHF. CDR3 DNA sequence: TGTGCCAGCATCTCGACAAACTGGAGAGCACCCCTCCACTTT.